These 27 T cell receptor beta chains came from one sample sequenced in a study of Graves' ophthalmopathy and Graves' hyperthyroidism. Researchers took RNA transcripts and amplified TCR beta CDR3 regions from them. RT-PCR with HTBI primers came first, then second-round multiplex PCR. TCRdb ran MiXCR on the multiplex PCR reads and lists one entry per CDR3 protein. The data show about 1.2 million distinct CDR3 sequences, with roughly two fifths seen just once and roughly 11% held by the top ten. The sequencing sample was made of peripheral blood or thyroid tissue (not recorded which). The receptors come from an adult man with Graves' hyperthyroidism.

This clonotype was seen more than once but under ten times. The rearrangement uses TRBV7-2 and TRBJ2-5; TRBD2 matches 9 bases. The ends lost 3 bases at V and 4 bases at J; junction bases unmatched: 12. Germline-derived CDR1 and CDR2 are SGHTA and FQGNSA. The CDR3 loop spans 17 amino acids. CDR3 DNA sequence: TGTGCCAGCAGCTTGGTGGCTAGCGGGAATTTAAGAGAGACCCAGTACTTC. This translates into CASSLVASGNLRETQYF.

As regards this clonotype: It may be a read error: a sequence one base away is much more abundant. V gene TRBV20-1 combines with J gene TRBJ1-2; 12 bases align to TRBD1. CDR1 and CDR2 from the germline V gene are DFQATT and SNEGSKA (reference sequence). This CDR3 comprises 16 residues. V was clipped by 5 bases and J by 8 bases; unmatched bases: 15. The CDR3: CSAARPGQGAFGGYTF. CDR3 coding DNA: TGCAGTGCTGCTCGCCCGGGACAGGGGGCTTTTGGCGGCTACACCTTC.

This clonotype was counted many times. V gene TRBV25-1 combines with J gene TRBJ1-1, with D possibly matching TRBD1 (6 bases). V was trimmed by 5 bases and J by 5 bases, leaving 18 bases between them. Germline loops: CDR1 MGHDK, CDR2 SYGVNS. This CDR3 comprises 15 residues. The CDR3 reads CASSQTGIGGTEAFF. The CDR3 DNA is TGTGCCAGCAGTCAAACAGGGATAGGAGGGACTGAAGCTTTCTTT.

This clonotype was seen at least ten times. The genes are TRBV15 and TRBJ1-2; 7 bases fit TRBD1. V trimming: 0 bases; J trimming: 2 bases; junction bases outside the gene matches: 0. The CDR3 sequence is 14 residues long. In germline, CDR1 is LNHNV, CDR2 YYDKDF (reference sequence). CDR3 region: CATSRETGNYGYTF. The DNA for the CDR3 is TGTGCCACCAGCAGAGAGACAGGGAACTATGGCTACACCTTC.

The chain links TRBV24-1 to TRBJ1-5; D may be TRBD1 (5 bases). CDR3 length: 15 amino acids. Germline V lookup: CDR1 KGHDR, CDR2 SFDVKD. V dropped 3 bases and J dropped 0 bases, with 8 bases sitting between them. As DNA, the CDR3 is TGTGCCACCAGTGATGGTCAGGGTAGCAATCAGCCCCAGCATTTT. Amino acids: CATSDGQGSNQPQHF.

The CDR3 bases are TGTGCCAGCAGCATTAACCGGGGCTCACAGGGGGCTAACTATGGCTACACCTTC. Protein sequence: CASSINRGSQGANYGYTF. The J gene is TRBJ1-2, the V gene TRBV11-2, with 8 bases that match TRBD1. The J segment lost 0 bases and the V segment lost 5 bases, leaving 14 bases of the junction unmatched. Germline V gene sequence: CDR1 SGHAT, CDR2 FQNNGV. The CDR3 is 18 residues long.

This clonotype appeared many times. V and J are TRBV6-1 and TRBJ1-5; 9 bases map to TRBD1. Germline V gene sequence: CDR1 MNHNS, CDR2 SASEGT. CDR3 length: 15 amino acids. Trimming at V came to 6 bases and at J to 2 bases, leaving 5 bases not matched to a gene. The CDR3 is CASRKDRGGNQPQHF. CDR3 DNA sequence: TGTGCCAGCAGGAAGGACAGGGGTGGCAATCAGCCCCAGCATTTT.

The V call is TRBV7-2, the J call TRBJ2-5; tentatively, D is TRBD1 (6 bases). Germline V gives CDR1 SGHTA, CDR2 FQGNSA. The CDR3 is 17 residues long. V lost 2 bases, J lost 4 bases, and 20 bases lay in between. The DNA for the CDR3 is TGTGCCAGCAGCTTACGAGTCGCAATGGGGGCTCGAGAGACCCAGTACTTC. Translation gives CASSLRVAMGARETQYF.

Concerning this clonotype itself: A junction end diverges from the germline sequence, so it may reflect a read error. CDR3 residues: CASSLGLAGGEIQYF. In DNA, the CDR3 is TGCGCCAGCAGCCTAGGACTAGCGGGGGGTGAGATCCAGTACTTC. This rearrangement joins TRBV4-3 to TRBJ2-5, with 14 bases identical to TRBD2. CDR3 length: 15 residues. CDR1 is LGHNA, CDR2 YSLEER, per germline.

About this clonotype: A single base separates this from a much larger clone, so it may be a read error. V usage is TRBV7-2 and J usage is TRBJ2-2; 9 bases line up with TRBD1. Germline V gene data show CDR1 as SGHTA and CDR2 as FQGNSA. This CDR3 comprises 15 residues. The CDR3 protein is CARSSPGTGFRELFF. As DNA, the CDR3 is TGTGCCAGAAGCTCCCCAGGGACAGGGTTCAGGGAGCTGTTTTTT. The whole variable domain, filled in from reference TRBV7-2 and TRBJ2-2, reads GAGVSQSPSNKVTEKGKDVELRCDPISGHTALYWYRQSLGQGLEFLIYFQGNSAPDKSGLPSDRFSAERTGGSVSTLTIQRTQQEDSAVYLCARSSPGTGFRELFFGEGSRLTVL.

V and J are TRBV29-1 and TRBJ2-5; TRBD2 matches 10 bases. This CDR3 is 12 amino acids long. Looked up from germline, CDR1 is SQVTM and CDR2 is ANQGSEA. V trimming: 7 bases; J trimming: 3 bases; junction bases outside the gene matches: 2. CDR3 in amino acids: CSASGSEETQYF. In DNA form, the CDR3 reads TGCAGCGCTAGCGGGAGTGAAGAGACCCAGTACTTC.

This clonotype has more than one count but fewer than ten. The CDR3 protein is CASSPPWLRNPYQETQYF. As DNA, the CDR3 is TGTGCCAGCAGCCCGCCGTGGCTCCGGAACCCGTACCAAGAGACCCAGTACTTC. The chain combines TRBV10-3 with TRBJ2-5; no clear D gene. V was clipped by 10 bases and J by 0 bases, with 27 bases between them. The germline gives CDR1 ENHRY, CDR2 SYGVKD. The CDR3 runs 18 residues.

This clonotype has a handful of counts. The chain is built from TRBV5-6 and TRBJ1-2; 9 bases fit TRBD1. Germline V CDR1 and CDR2: SGHDT, YYEEEE. The CDR3 spans 15 residues. Unmatched junction bases numbered 3, after V lost 0 bases and J lost 3 bases. The CDR3, as DNA: TGTGCCAGCAGCTTGGAGGACAGGGGCTACTATGGCTACACCTTC. It is translated as CASSLEDRGYYGYTF. Full variable domain (outside the CDR3, taken from reference TRBV5-6 and TRBJ1-2): DAGVTQSPTHLIKTRGQQVTLRCSPKSGHDTVSWYQQALGQGPQFIFQYYEEEERQRGNFPDRFSGHQFPNYSSELNVNALLLGDSALYLCASSLEDRGYYGYTFGSGTRLTVV.

This clonotype has more than one count but fewer than ten. V is TRBV7-8 and J is TRBJ2-5; 11 positions agree with TRBD2. CDR3 size: 19 residues. Unmatched junction bases numbered 20, after V lost 7 bases and J lost 4 bases. The germline V gene encodes CDR1 SGHVS and CDR2 FQNEAQ. The CDR3 sequence is CASIARTGLLAGGRETQYF. The CDR3 DNA reads TGTGCCAGCATCGCCCGGACAGGCCTTCTAGCGGGGGGTCGAGAGACCCAGTACTTC.

This clonotype was seen many times. V and J are TRBV7-9 and TRBJ2-7; 8 nucleotides agree with TRBD1. With 3 bases clipped from V and 2 bases from J, the junction kept 3 bases outside the gene matches. The CDR3 runs to 14 residues. Germline values: CDR1 SEHNR, CDR2 FQNEAQ (reference sequence). The CDR3 DNA reads as TGTGCCAGCAGCTTCGACAGGGGTACCTACGAGCAGTACTTC. This codes for CASSFDRGTYEQYF.

In its sample, this clonotype was seen many times. The J gene is TRBJ2-5, the V gene TRBV29-1, with a possible D match to TRBD1 (6 bases). Germline CDR1 reads SQVTM; CDR2 reads ANQGSEA. The CDR3 has 12 residues. V was cut by 6 bases and J by 3 bases, with 11 bases left in between. The CDR3 sequence: CSVGHIKETQYF. CDR3 DNA sequence: TGCAGCGTGGGACACATTAAAGAGACCCAGTACTTC.

There are many counts of this clonotype. The chain has TRBV9 and TRBJ2-7; either TRBD1 or TRBD2 may supply D (5 bases each). Trimming took off 4 bases at V and 2 bases at J, with 13 bases between the two ends. The CDR3 sequence is 14 residues long. Germline values: CDR1 SGDLS, CDR2 YYNGEE. The CDR3, as DNA: TGTGCCAGCAGCACCCGCCAGGGACCCTACGAGCAGTACTTC. Protein sequence: CASSTRQGPYEQYF.

The rearrangement joins TRBV28 to TRBJ1-1; perhaps TRBD1 as D (5 bases). V was cut by 6 bases and J by 1 base, with 15 bases left in between. CDR1 is MDHEN and CDR2 is SYDVKM in the germline V gene. The CDR3 sequence is 15 residues long. The CDR3 DNA follows: TGTGCCAGCAGCACCTCGAGGGGCAGGAACACTGAAGCTTTCTTT. This gives the protein CASSTSRGRNTEAFF. Looking up the rest from reference TRBV28 and TRBJ1-1 gives the full variable domain: DVKVTQSSRYLVKRTGEKVFLECVQDMDHENMFWYRQDPGLGLRLIYFSYDVKMKEKGDIPEGYSVSREKKERFSLILESASTNQTSMYLCASSTSRGRNTEAFFGQGTRLTVV.

Of note for this clonotype: It is likely a read error, because the conserved phenylalanine at the end of the CDR3 is missing. It is unclear where the CDR3 begins or ends on the DNA, so no DNA is shown, and the CDR3 is as TCRdb lists it. This chain joins TRBV5-1 and TRBJ1-3. The CDR3 is 10 residues long, ends included. Germline assignment: CDR1 SGHRS and CDR2 YFSETQ. CDR3 in amino acids: CASSLWWRAS.

The chain uses TRBV9 and TRBJ1-6; 7 bases line up with TRBD1. This CDR3 is 16 amino acids long. V was clipped by 3 bases and J by 10 bases; unmatched bases: 13. Germline assignment: CDR1 SGDLS and CDR2 YYNGEE. In DNA form, the CDR3 reads TGTGCCAGCAGCGCTAAGGGGGCGCCGACAGGATCACCCCTCCACTTT. Residues: CASSAKGAPTGSPLHF.

The V gene is TRBV2, the J gene TRBJ1-1; 8 bases map to TRBD1. CDR3 length equals 14 residues. The junction had 9 bases not matched to a gene; V was cut back by 7 bases and J by 5 bases. CDR1 is SNHLY, CDR2 FYNNEI, per germline. The CDR3 DNA sequence: TGTGCCAGCACCGGACAGGGTTTGGGGACTGAAGCTTTCTTT. It encodes CASTGQGLGTEAFF.

In this sample, this clonotype turned up a few times. J is TRBJ2-7 and V is TRBV20-1; 7 bases fit TRBD2. After removal of 2 bases from V and 0 bases from J, the junction contained 10 bases not matched to a gene. The CDR3 has 16 residues. The germline V gene has CDR1 DFQATT and CDR2 SNEGSKA (reference sequence). The CDR3 sequence: CSARLFGGRASYEQYF. The CDR3 DNA sequence: TGCAGTGCTAGACTTTTCGGTGGGAGGGCCTCCTACGAGCAGTACTTC.

The chain joins TRBV20-1 to TRBJ2-5; D remains ambiguous. This CDR3 has 14 amino acids. Per the germline V gene, CDR1 is DFQATT and CDR2 is SNEGSKA (reference sequence). V was cut by 7 bases and J by 0 bases, with 15 bases left in between. In DNA, the CDR3 is TGCAGTGGTGGCTCCCGATCGTACCAAGAGACCCAGTACTTC. It codes for CSGGSRSYQETQYF.

The chain carries TRBV20-1 and TRBJ2-5; D gene ambiguous. Trimming pared 0 bases from V and 3 bases from J, leaving 11 bases between. Germline V gives CDR1 DFQATT, CDR2 SNEGSKA (reference sequence). CDR3 length equals 14 residues. DNA for the CDR3: TGCAGTGCTAGAGATCCAAGCCTTAAAGAGACCCAGTACTTC. Translating it yields CSARDPSLKETQYF.

This clonotype was seen repeatedly, ten times or more. Given a much more abundant clone one base away, this may be a read error. This rearrangement joins TRBV5-1 to TRBJ2-6; tentative D call: TRBD1 (5 bases). CDR1 SGHRS and CDR2 YFSETQ come from the germline V gene. Trimming took off 3 bases at V and 4 bases at J, with 5 bases between the two ends. CDR3 length equals 13 residues. The chain's CDR3 is CASSWGGANVLTF. The CDR3 DNA follows: TGCGCCAGCAGCTGGGGCGGGGCCAACGTCCTGACTTTC.

Concerning this clonotype itself: This could be a read error, since a much larger clone is one nucleotide away. The gene calls are TRBV7-8 and TRBJ1-1; 7 bases fit TRBD1. There are 15 residues in the CDR3. Unmatched junction bases numbered 7, after V lost 3 bases and J lost 3 bases. From germline, CDR1 is SGHVS and CDR2 FQNEAQ. The CDR3 reads CASSLGWRGHTEAFF. Written as DNA, the CDR3 is TGTGCCAGCAGCTTGGGGTGGAGGGGGCACACTGAAGCTTTCTTT.

The chain is built from TRBV7-2 and TRBJ2-2, with 7 bases aligning to TRBD1. V trimming: 2 bases; J trimming: 9 bases; junction bases outside the gene matches: 15. The germline V gene encodes CDR1 SGHTA and CDR2 FQGNSA. The CDR3 is made up of 17 amino acids. In DNA form, the CDR3 reads TGTGCCAGCAGCTTATCGGTGACAGGGATGATTCTACGGGAGCTGTTTTTT. This sequence encodes CASSLSVTGMILRELFF.